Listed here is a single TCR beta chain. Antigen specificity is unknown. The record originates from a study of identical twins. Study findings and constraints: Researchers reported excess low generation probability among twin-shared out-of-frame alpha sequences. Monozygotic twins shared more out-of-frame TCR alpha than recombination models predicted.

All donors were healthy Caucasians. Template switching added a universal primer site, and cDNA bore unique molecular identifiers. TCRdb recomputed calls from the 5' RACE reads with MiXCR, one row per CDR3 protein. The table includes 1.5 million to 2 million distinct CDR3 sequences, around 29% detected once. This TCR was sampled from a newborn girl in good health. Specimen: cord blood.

This CDR3 is CSARDLGADGDEQFF. CDR3 coding DNA: TGCAGTGCTAGAGATCTCGGGGCGGACGGCGATGAGCAGTTCTTC. This chain joins TRBV20-1 and TRBJ2-1, with D perhaps TRBD1 or TRBD2 (5 bases each). Trimming removed 0 bases from V and 8 bases from J, with 17 bases in between. Germline CDR1 DFQATT, CDR2 SNEGSKA (reference sequence). This CDR3 is 15 amino acids long.